Shown below are 6 T cell receptor delta chains from a single sample sequenced in a study of γδ T cells in repeated Plasmodium falciparum infection. TCRdb called clones anew from the multiplex PCR reads with CATT. The table has around 49,000 delta-chain clones, approximately 2% seen once. Gammadelta T cells were flow-sorted from PBMC into Vgamma9/Vdelta2+ and Vdelta2-negative populations for bulk analysis. The sample was gamma-delta T cells from blood. These receptors came from a pool of human donors (malaria-infected and uninfected, not separated).

Note on this clone: TCRdb's protein for this DNA is that of a much larger clone and differs from the translation at residue 13, likely a read error; the protein shown is the DNA translation. The chain couples TRDV3 to TRDJ1; 11 bases map to TRDD3. The J gene, left out of TCRdb, was set here by checking the DNA against germline. Germline values: CDR1 TVYSNPD, CDR2 GDNSRS (reference sequence). This CDR3 region has 16 residues. CDR3 nucleotide sequence: TGTGCCTTTCCGTACTGGGGGATAATTAACACCGATAGACTCATCTTT. It encodes CAFPYWGIINTDRLIF.

In its sample, this clone was seen a few times. The TCRdb record carries a much larger clone's protein, which differs from this DNA's translation at residue 4; a read error is the likely cause, and the protein listed here is the DNA translation. The chain has TRDV3 and TRDJ1, with TRDD3 identical over 13 bases. The germline V gene has CDR1 TVYSNPD and CDR2 GDNSRS (reference sequence). Trimming at V came to 2 bases and at J to 0 bases, leaving 30 bases not matched to a gene. The CDR3 has 24 amino acids. The CDR3 region has the DNA TGTGCCTTTGACATCGCTCCGAAACTATCTACTGGGGGATACGGGCCTCTCTACACCGATAAACTCATCTTT. Its translation: CAFDIAPKLSTGGYGPLYTDKLIF. The full variable domain, rest sourced from reference TRDV3 and TRDJ1, is CDKVTQSSPDQTVASGSEVVLLCTYDTVYSNPDLFWYRIRPDYSFQFVFYGDNSRSEGADFTQGRFSVKHILTQKAFHLVISPVRTEDSATYYCAFDIAPKLSTGGYGPLYTDKLIFGKGTRVTVEP.

Remarks on this clone: TCRdb shows a much larger clone's protein in place of this DNA's translation, and the two differ at residue 8, likely through a read error; the protein shown is translated from the DNA. The chain has TRDV2 and TRDJ1; D is uncertain. The J gene comes from matching the DNA to germline here; TCRdb lacks it. This CDR3 has 15 amino acids. Trimming took 0 bases from V and 8 from J, leaving 18 bases between them. Germline CDR1 is GEAIGNYY and CDR2 is EKD. The DNA for the CDR3 is TGTGCCTGTGACACCGTAGGTAGGGGCTCACTCAAACTCATCTTT. Amino acid sequence: CACDTVGRGSLKLIF.

A note on this clone: TCRdb's protein, taken from a much larger clone, differs from this DNA's translation at residue 18, likely owing to a read error; the protein displayed comes from the DNA. Here the V gene is TRDV1, but the J gene went uncalled; TRDD3 is the table's D call, not checked against the DNA. CDR1 and CDR2 (germline): TSWWSYY, QGS. The CDR3 length is 20 residues. CDR3 amino acids: CALGEILWGLGGDIADKPIF. For the CDR3, the DNA is TGTGCTCTTGGGGAAATTTTATGGGGTCTAGGAGGGGATATTGCCGATAAACCCATCTTT.

Note on this clone: A read error is the likely source, as a far larger clone sits one nucleotide away. The same CDR3 is also encoded by other DNA sequences in this sample. No J gene was called, and the V gene is TRDV1; TRDD3 is the table's D call and was not checked against the DNA. This CDR3 spans 26 amino acids. CDR1 and CDR2 from the germline V gene are TSWWSYY and QGS. CDR3 region: CALGELVLPVLGDYHPFGPYTDKLIF. Here the CDR3 DNA reads TGTGCTCTTGGGGAACTGGTCCTCCCTGTACTGGGGGATTACCACCCCTTCGGTCCTTACACCGATAAGCTCATCTTT.

There are many counts of this clone. The protein that TCRdb holds for this DNA derives from a much larger clone and differs from the translated DNA at residue 9, which likely indicates a read error; the protein shown here is translated from the DNA. This rearrangement joins TRDV2 to TRDJ1, with 7 bases matching TRDD3. Because TCRdb records no J gene, it was assigned here through a match of the DNA to germline. V lost 3 bases to trimming and J lost 3 bases; unmatched junction nucleotides: 6. The CDR3 spans 14 residues. The germline gives CDR1 GEAIGNYY, CDR2 EKD. CDR3 sequence: CACDSLGTADKLIF. DNA of the CDR3: TGTGCCTGTGACTCACTGGGGACTGCCGATAAACTCATCTTT.